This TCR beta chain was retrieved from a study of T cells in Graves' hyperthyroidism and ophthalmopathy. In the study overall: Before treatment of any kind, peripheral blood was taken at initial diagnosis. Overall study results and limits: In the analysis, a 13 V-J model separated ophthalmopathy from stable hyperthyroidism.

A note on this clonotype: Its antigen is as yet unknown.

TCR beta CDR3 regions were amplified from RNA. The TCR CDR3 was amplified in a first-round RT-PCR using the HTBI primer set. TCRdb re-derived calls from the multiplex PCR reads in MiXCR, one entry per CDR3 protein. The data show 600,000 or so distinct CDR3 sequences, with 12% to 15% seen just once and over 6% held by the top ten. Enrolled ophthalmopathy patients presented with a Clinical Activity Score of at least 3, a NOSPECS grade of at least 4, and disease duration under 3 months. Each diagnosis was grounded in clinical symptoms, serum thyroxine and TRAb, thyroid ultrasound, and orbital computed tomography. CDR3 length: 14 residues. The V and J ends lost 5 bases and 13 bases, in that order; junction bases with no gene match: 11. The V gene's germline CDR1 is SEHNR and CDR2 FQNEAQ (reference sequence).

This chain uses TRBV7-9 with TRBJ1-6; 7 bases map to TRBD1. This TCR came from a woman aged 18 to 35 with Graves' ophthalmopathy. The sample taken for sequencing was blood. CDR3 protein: CASSPMGRGRPLHF. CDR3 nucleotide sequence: TGTGCCAGCAGCCCTATGGGGAGGGGGCGGCCCCTCCACTTT.